The TCR beta chain described here comes from a study of blood T cell repertoires in COVID-19. Study-level information: Acute and convalescent COVID-19 samples came from the United States, Italy and Spain.

Unmatched junction bases numbered 9, after V lost 5 bases and J lost 3 bases. Germline V CDR1 and CDR2: WNHNN, SYGVQD (reference sequence). This CDR3 is 16 amino acids long. The count of this clone is one. As processed by the authors: Estimated nucleated cell counts came from reference gene primer amplification. Sequencing used immunoSEQ multiplex PCR; TCRdb keeps in-frame clones, though not all of them. Clone size and V and J calls were adopted from that table, with D and trimming inferred from the DNA. This table has more than 200,000 clones, about four fifths appearing once. This sequence originates from a woman between 50 and 59 years old with acute or convalescent COVID-19. Sequencing input: peripheral blood. The chain combines TRBV10-1 with TRBJ2-1; 8 bases align to TRBD1. The CDR3 loop is CASSHTPGQDYNEQFF. The CDR3 coding sequence is TGCGCCAGCAGTCACACCCCGGGACAGGACTACAATGAGCAGTTCTTC.